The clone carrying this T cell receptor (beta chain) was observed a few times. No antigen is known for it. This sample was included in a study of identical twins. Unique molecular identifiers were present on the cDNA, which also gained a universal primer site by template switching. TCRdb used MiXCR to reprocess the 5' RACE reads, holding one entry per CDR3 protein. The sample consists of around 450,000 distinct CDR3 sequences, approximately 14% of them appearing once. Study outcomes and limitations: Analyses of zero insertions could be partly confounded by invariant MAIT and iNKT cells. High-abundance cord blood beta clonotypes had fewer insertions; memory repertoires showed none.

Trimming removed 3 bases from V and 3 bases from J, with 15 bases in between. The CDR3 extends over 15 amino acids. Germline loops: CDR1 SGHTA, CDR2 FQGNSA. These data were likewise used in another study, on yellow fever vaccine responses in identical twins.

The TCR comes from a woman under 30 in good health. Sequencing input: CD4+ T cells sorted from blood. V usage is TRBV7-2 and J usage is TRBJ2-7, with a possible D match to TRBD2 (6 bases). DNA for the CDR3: TGTGCCAGCAGCTTCTCTAGCGAAGATTTCTACGAGCAGTACTTC. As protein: CASSFSSEDFYEQYF.